Each of the 32 T cell receptor beta chains below was sequenced from the same sample in a study of identical twins. MiXCR was run by TCRdb on the 5' RACE reads, yielding one entry per CDR3 protein. The sample consists of 200,000 to 250,000 distinct CDR3 sequences, about 7.5% of them appearing once. The same data also contributed to another study, on yellow fever vaccine responses in identical twins.

The specimen sequenced was memory (CD45RO+) T cells sorted from blood. These receptors all come from a woman younger than 30 in good health.

The rearrangement links TRBV6-5 to TRBJ1-2; D remains ambiguous. There are 12 residues in the CDR3. Germline lookup yields CDR1 MNHEY and CDR2 SVGAGI. V lost 6 bases and J 6 bases, leaving 11 bases between the germline ends. CDR3 sequence: CASRSGGDGYTF. CDR3 DNA: TGTGCCAGCAGGTCCGGAGGTGATGGCTACACCTTC.

V and J are TRBV20-1 and TRBJ2-5, with D perhaps matching TRBD1 or TRBD2 (5 bases each). From germline, CDR1 is DFQATT and CDR2 SNEGSKA (reference sequence). This CDR3 has 15 amino acids. Trimming stripped 3 bases from V and 2 bases from J, with 16 bases between. The DNA for the CDR3 is TGCAGTGCTAGGTTGGGACCGGTCAAGCAAGAGACCCAGTACTTC. Its translation is CSARLGPVKQETQYF.

This clonotype has ten or more counts. This rearrangement joins TRBV5-1 to TRBJ2-7; 8 bases are a match to TRBD1. The CDR3 sequence is 16 residues long. In germline, CDR1 is SGHRS, CDR2 YFSETQ. The V gene end was trimmed by 6 bases and the J gene end by 2 bases; junction bases not matched to a gene: 13. The CDR3 DNA reads TGCGCCAGCAATAGAGACGACAGGGGATTTACCTACGAGCAGTACTTC. Its translation is CASNRDDRGFTYEQYF. Based on the CDR3 plus reference TRBV5-1 and TRBJ2-7, the full variable domain is KAGVTQTPRYLIKTRGQQVTLSCSPISGHRSVSWYQQTPGQGLQFLFEYFSETQRNKGNFPGRFSGRQFSNSRSEMNVSTLELGDSALYLCASNRDDRGFTYEQYFGPGTRLTVT.

The rearrangement links TRBV27 to TRBJ2-7, with 7 nucleotides matching TRBD1. Germline CDR1 reads MNHEY; CDR2 reads SMNVEV (reference sequence). V lost 9 bases and J lost 4; bases outside the gene matches: 9. This CDR3 region has 13 residues. The CDR3 spells CARPPGQTYEQYF. In DNA, the CDR3 is TGTGCCAGACCTCCGGGACAGACATACGAGCAGTACTTC.

At least ten counts were recorded for this clonotype. The gene calls are TRBV5-1 and TRBJ2-7; D is perhaps TRBD2 (5 bases). The CDR3 sequence is 15 residues long. With 3 bases removed from V and 2 bases from J, the gap between germline ends came to 15 bases. Germline V gene sequence: CDR1 SGHRS, CDR2 YFSETQ. The CDR3 reads CASSWASGVPYEQYF. CDR3 coding DNA: TGCGCCAGCAGCTGGGCGTCCGGGGTCCCCTACGAGCAGTACTTC.

Only a few counts were recorded for this clonotype. The chain carries TRBV4-3 and TRBJ2-1; TRBD1 or TRBD2 may be the D gene (5 bases each). The CDR3 is 15 amino acids. CDR1 is LGHNA, CDR2 YSLEER, per germline. Trimming took 4 bases from V and 6 from J, leaving 16 bases between them. CDR3 nucleotides: TGCGCCAGCAGCCGAGATTTGAGGGACCGCAATGAGCAGTTCTTC. Protein product: CASSRDLRDRNEQFF.

This clonotype was found once. The chain has TRBV20-1 and TRBJ2-4; a weak D match, TRBD1 (6 bases). CDR1 DFQATT and CDR2 SNEGSKA come from the germline V gene (reference sequence). CDR3 length equals 14 residues. Trimming removed 2 bases at V and 8 bases at J, with 16 bases between. This chain's CDR3 is CSARKVGAGDIQYF. Written as DNA, the CDR3 is TGCAGTGCTAGAAAAGTGGGGGCTGGGGACATTCAGTACTTC.

This clonotype has a count of ten or more. This chain uses TRBV3-1 with TRBJ2-1, with TRBD2 matching over 8 bases. The trim removed 10 bases at V and 8 bases at J, leaving 10 bases unmatched. Germline loops: CDR1 LGHDT, CDR2 YNNKEL (reference sequence). This CDR3 is built from 13 residues. Written as DNA, the CDR3 is TGTGCCACCATCGGGACTAGTGGTCATGAGCAGTTCTTC. The encoded protein is CATIGTSGHEQFF.

This clonotype was counted ten times or more. J is TRBJ1-5 and V is TRBV6-2 or TRBV6-3, with 8 nucleotides matching TRBD1. Germline loops: CDR1 MNHEY, CDR2 SVGEGT. The CDR3 runs to 14 residues. The V gene end was trimmed by 5 bases and the J gene end by 4 bases; junction bases not matched to a gene: 4. CDR3 in amino acids: CASSDRGSNQPQHF. The CDR3 DNA reads TGTGCCAGCAGTGACAGGGGAAGTAATCAGCCCCAGCATTTT.

At least ten counts were recorded for this clonotype. The V gene is TRBV2, the J gene TRBJ2-7, with D perhaps TRBD1 (6 bases). The CDR3 is 13 amino acids. Germline V CDR1 and CDR2: SNHLY, FYNNEI. V lost 3 bases and J lost 5, with 11 bases in between. The CDR3 loop is CASSDQGFHEQYF. The CDR3 DNA sequence: TGTGCCAGCAGTGACCAGGGGTTCCACGAGCAGTACTTC.

This clonotype was counted ten times or more. The rearrangement joins TRBV3-1 to TRBJ2-1; maybe TRBD2 (5 bases). The germline gives CDR1 LGHDT, CDR2 YNNKEL (reference sequence). The CDR3 loop spans 12 amino acids. With 1 base removed from V and 11 bases from J, the gap between germline ends came to 9 bases. The CDR3, as DNA: TGTGCCAGCAGCCAAGGGGAGTTCCAGCAGTTCTTC. Translating it yields CASSQGEFQQFF.

This clonotype was detected many times. The CDR3 protein is CASSSEGGTGELFF. The DNA of the CDR3 is TGTGCCAGCAGCTCAGAAGGGGGAACCGGGGAGCTGTTTTTT. V is TRBV7-2 and J is TRBJ2-2; D might be TRBD1 (6 bases). CDR1 and CDR2 from the germline V gene are SGHTA and FQGNSA. Trimming shortened V by 4 bases and J by 5 bases, and 11 bases separated the two germline ends. The CDR3 runs to 14 residues.

The chain uses TRBV9 and TRBJ2-3, with 8 bases that match TRBD1. This CDR3 spans 16 amino acids. CDR1 is SGDLS and CDR2 is YYNGEE in the germline V gene. V lost 2 bases, J lost 3 bases, and 8 bases stayed unmatched. CDR3 loop: CASSVDDRGGTDTQYF. For the CDR3, the DNA is TGTGCCAGCAGCGTGGACGACAGGGGAGGTACAGATACGCAGTATTTT.

This clonotype was observed many times. At one of its ends the junction is not consistent with the germline gene, which may arise from a read error. This chain connects TRBV3-1 to TRBJ2-1; a possible D gene is TRBD1 (6 bases). Germline V gene sequence: CDR1 LGHDT, CDR2 YNNKEL (reference sequence). CDR3 length: 11 residues. DNA for the CDR3: TGTGCCAGCAGCCTACAGGGTTTGATCCTCTTC. Translating gives CASSLQGLILF.

The table lists this clonotype with many counts. This chain joins TRBV20-1 and TRBJ2-1; 8 bases agree with TRBD2. Germline assignment: CDR1 DFQATT and CDR2 SNEGSKA (reference sequence). The CDR3 has 14 amino acids. The V gene end was trimmed by 6 bases and the J gene end by 6 bases; junction bases not matched to a gene: 10. CDR3 amino acids: CSAPAGTRANEQFF. The CDR3 DNA reads TGCAGTGCGCCCGCCGGGACTAGAGCCAATGAGCAGTTCTTC.

This clonotype was observed a few times. The junction and the germline gene differ at one end; a read error may be behind it. The rearrangement uses TRBV7-7 and TRBJ2-2, with 7 nucleotides matching TRBD1. The CDR3 spans 14 residues. Per germline, CDR1 SSHAT and CDR2 FNYEAQ (reference sequence). In DNA, the CDR3 is TGTGCTAGCAGCCGACAGGGTGGATCCGGGGAGCTGTTTTTT. Amino acids: CASSRQGGSGELFF.

The chain recombines TRBV6-5 with TRBJ2-3; TRBD2 aligns across 14 bases. The CDR3 spans 16 residues. V was clipped by 4 bases and J by 4 bases; unmatched bases: 4. Germline V gene sequence: CDR1 MNHEY, CDR2 SVGAGI. CDR3: CASSSPGLAGADTQYF. The CDR3 coding sequence is TGTGCCAGCAGTTCCCCGGGACTAGCGGGGGCAGATACGCAGTATTTT.

In its sample, this clonotype was seen many times. CDR3 DNA sequence: TGTGCCAGCAGCCAAGACAGCCCCGGGGAGCTGTTTTTT. It codes for CASSQDSPGELFF. The chain is built from TRBV4-2 and TRBJ2-2; D remains unclear. CDR1 is LGHNA, CDR2 YNFKEQ, per germline. This CDR3 region has 13 residues. V gave up 0 bases and J gave up 6 bases, with 5 bases separating them.

This clonotype appeared many times. The chain joins TRBV6-2 or TRBV6-3 to TRBJ2-5; the match to TRBD2 covers 9 bases. CDR3 length: 17 residues. Trimming took 6 bases from V and 5 from J; bases not matched to a gene: 16. Germline V gene sequence: CDR1 MNHEY, CDR2 SVGEGT. CDR3 region: CASRPYSGSNFGETQYF. In DNA form, the CDR3 reads TGTGCCAGCAGACCATATAGCGGGAGTAACTTCGGGGAGACCCAGTACTTC.

A few counts support this clonotype. This sequence joins TRBV7-3 and TRBJ2-5, with D perhaps TRBD1 (5 bases). The CDR3 has 13 amino acids. The V and J ends lost 2 bases and 5 bases respectively, with 9 bases between them. CDR1 and CDR2 from the germline V gene are SGHTA and FQGTGA. The CDR3 spells CASSLAGWETQYF. CDR3 coding DNA: TGTGCCAGCAGCTTAGCAGGGTGGGAGACCCAGTACTTC.

The chain joins TRBV20-1 to TRBJ2-7; 10 bases match TRBD2. Germline CDR1 and CDR2: DFQATT and SNEGSKA (reference sequence). The CDR3 is 15 amino acids. V lost 0 bases and J lost 3; bases outside the gene matches: 5. The CDR3 spells CSAREGLADFYEQYF. The CDR3 bases are TGCAGTGCTAGAGAAGGACTAGCGGACTTCTACGAGCAGTACTTC.

CDR3 in amino acids: CSGDRGHAEAFF. CDR3 DNA sequence: TGCAGCGGCGACAGGGGGCATGCTGAAGCTTTCTTT. This chain uses TRBV29-1 with TRBJ1-1; TRBD1 agrees at 10 bases. Trimming at V came to 7 bases and at J to 6 bases, leaving 5 bases not matched to a gene. The CDR3 is 12 residues long. From germline, CDR1 is SQVTM and CDR2 ANQGSEA. The whole variable domain, remainder taken from reference TRBV29-1 and TRBJ1-1, is SAVISQKPSRDICQRGTSLTIQCQVDSQVTMMFWYRQQPGQSLTLIATANQGSEATYESGFVIDKFPISRPNLTFSTLTVSNMSPEDSSIYLCSGDRGHAEAFFGQGTRLTVV.

There are many counts of this clonotype. The V and J genes are TRBV12-3 or TRBV12-4 and TRBJ1-3; D may be TRBD1 (6 bases). This CDR3 region has 16 residues. The V and J ends lost 5 bases and 4 bases respectively, with 18 bases between them. CDR3: CASSIHDRTQGNTIYF. CDR3 sequence (DNA): TGTGCCAGCAGTATCCATGACAGGACCCAGGGAAACACCATATATTTT.

This rearrangement joins TRBV5-7 to TRBJ2-7; possibly TRBD1 for D (5 bases). TRBV5-7 is designated an ORF whose function remains uncertain. There are 14 residues in the CDR3. Deletions cut 1 base from V and 2 bases from J, with 10 bases between. The CDR3 is CASSLSTVAYEQYF. The DNA for the CDR3 is TGTGCCAGCAGCTTGTCGACAGTTGCCTACGAGCAGTACTTC.

This clonotype turned up a few times. The chain has TRBV2 and TRBJ2-2; the D gene could be TRBD1 or TRBD2 (5 bases each). V was clipped by 4 bases and J by 4 bases, with 16 bases between them. Germline lookup yields CDR1 SNHLY and CDR2 FYNNEI. The CDR3 contains 16 residues. CDR3 in amino acids: CASSATLAGGTGELFF. The CDR3 DNA reads TGTGCCAGCAGTGCGACGCTAGCTGGGGGCACCGGGGAGCTGTTTTTT.

This clonotype occurred many times. The V and J genes are TRBV3-1 and TRBJ2-7, with D possibly TRBD1 on 6 matching bases. Trimming took 2 bases from V and 6 from J, leaving 14 bases between them. The CDR3 runs 14 residues. Germline V gene data show CDR1 as LGHDT and CDR2 as YNNKEL (reference sequence). This CDR3 is CASSQRTGHVEQYF. CDR3 nucleotides: TGTGCCAGCAGCCAACGTACGGGACACGTCGAGCAGTACTTC.

The rearrangement uses TRBV11-1 and TRBJ2-3; TRBD2 aligns across 15 bases. CDR1 is SGHAT and CDR2 is FQDESV in the germline V gene (reference sequence). The V gene end was trimmed by 5 bases and the J gene end by 0 bases; junction bases not matched to a gene: 9. This CDR3 comprises 19 residues. CDR3 nucleotide sequence: TGTGCCAGCAGCAACATTGGACTAGCGGGGGGGGCTAGCACAGATACGCAGTATTTT. Its translation is CASSNIGLAGGASTDTQYF.

The DNA for the CDR3 is TGCAGCGTTGGGAAGAGGGGACAGGGGGCGCTTGTGGAGACCCAGTACTTC. Protein product: CSVGKRGQGALVETQYF. The chain carries TRBV29-1 and TRBJ2-5; 12 positions agree with TRBD1. Per germline, CDR1 SQVTM and CDR2 ANQGSEA. With V trimmed by 4 bases and J by 5 bases, 14 bases remained unmatched. The CDR3 is 17 amino acids.

This clonotype was observed a few times. The rearrangement joins TRBV19 to TRBJ2-2, with D unclear. The CDR3 length is 15 residues. V lost 5 bases, J lost 4 bases, and 14 bases lay in between. Germline V gene sequence: CDR1 LNHDA, CDR2 SQIVND (reference sequence). The CDR3 region is CASSVGDWSTGELFF. CDR3 coding DNA: TGTGCCAGTAGTGTCGGCGATTGGAGCACCGGGGAGCTGTTTTTT.

The rearrangement links TRBV20-1 to TRBJ2-7, with 13 positions matching TRBD2. CDR1 is DFQATT and CDR2 is SNEGSKA in the germline V gene (reference sequence). The CDR3 has 17 amino acids. J lost 6 bases, V lost 0 bases, and 11 bases had no gene match. The CDR3 bases are TGCAGTGCTAGAGACCCTAAAACTAGCGGGAGGGCCGTCGAGCAGTACTTC. Translating it yields CSARDPKTSGRAVEQYF.

The table lists this clonotype with a few counts. The chain has TRBV7-9 and TRBJ2-5, with D possibly TRBD1 on 6 matching bases. The CDR3 has 15 residues. V was cut by 0 bases and J by 7 bases, with 15 bases left in between. In germline, CDR1 is SEHNR, CDR2 FQNEAQ (reference sequence). CDR3 region: CASSLAGAQEPTQYF. CDR3 coding DNA: TGTGCCAGCAGCTTAGCGGGGGCACAAGAGCCGACCCAGTACTTC.

This clonotype appeared many times. The V call is TRBV20-1, the J call TRBJ2-2; perhaps TRBD2 as D (5 bases). Germline CDR1 DFQATT, CDR2 SNEGSKA (reference sequence). The V end lost 0 bases, the J end lost 7 bases, and 24 bases lay between the germline ends. CDR3 length equals 18 residues. The CDR3 DNA reads as TGCAGTGCTAGAGACGGCTCGGGTAGCGAGGGCTTAGGCGGGGAGCTGTTTTTT. Translated, it gives CSARDGSGSEGLGGELFF.